These T cell receptor beta chains were read from a single sample in a study of glioma-infiltrating T cells. Each CDR3 protein gets one entry after TCRdb re-called the multiplex PCR reads with MiXCR. The data contain approximately 130,000 distinct CDR3 sequences, 24% of them singletons. Source material: glioma tissue, nonneoplastic brain tissue, or PBMCs (not recorded which). The receptors stem from a human donor with low-grade glioma or glioblastoma, undergoing nonglioma brain surgery, or in good health (not recorded which). The conserved cysteine and the conserved F or W are not part of the CDR3 here. D genes are given only for firm matches.

j_call | v_call | d_call | cdr3_aa
TRBJ2-5 | TRBV19 | NA | ASSIFQGEETQY
TRBJ1-4 | TRBV27 | NA | ASSFGPPEERLF
TRBJ2-5 | TRBV6-1 | NA | ASSAWEGPVGTQY
TRBJ1-1 | TRBV25-1 | NA | ASSDSRGDTEAF
TRBJ2-1 | TRBV19 | NA | ASSRARWGLNEQF
TRBJ2-1 | TRBV20-1 | TRBD2 | SAPGVIAGGNEQF
TRBJ2-1 | TRBV2 | NA | ASSEQLTTYNEQF
TRBJ2-5 | TRBV5-1 | NA | ASSLGYTQETQY
TRBJ2-3 | TRBV7-3 | TRBD2 | ASSFVAGGSTDTQY
TRBJ1-5 | TRBV3-1 | NA | ASSQDLVGQPQH
TRBJ2-3 | TRBV20-1 | TRBD2 | SARGGGGARTDTQY
TRBJ1-2 | TRBV6-1 | TRBD1 | ASIPRRQGAVGYT
TRBJ2-1 | TRBV12-3/TRBV12-4 | NA | ASSLDSTDNEQF
TRBJ2-1 | TRBV7-2 | NA | ASSTTGTRRYNEQF
TRBJ2-3 | TRBV5-4 | NA | ASSPLAQSTDTQY
TRBJ1-1 | TRBV7-2 | NA | ASSSRQNTEAF
TRBJ1-1 | TRBV6-1 | NA | ASRTANTEAF
TRBJ1-1 | TRBV20-1 | NA | SAPSGTVNTEAF
TRBJ2-5 | TRBV6-1 | NA | ATNPVLRETQY
TRBJ1-5 | TRBV28 | TRBD1 | ASFSLRGSSTRVDQPQH